The clone carrying this T cell receptor (beta chain) has ten or more counts. Its antigen is currently unknown. Graves' hyperthyroidism was deemed stable absent ophthalmopathy progression within 18 months. In making diagnoses, clinical symptoms, serum thyroxine and TRAb, thyroid ultrasound and orbital computed tomography were all used. Extraction of PBMCs used 8 to 10 ml of fresh peripheral blood. The data were obtained in a study of T cells in Graves' hyperthyroidism and ophthalmopathy. J lost 3 bases, V lost 0 bases, and 9 bases had no gene match. Germline CDR1 and CDR2: DFQATT and SNEGSKA (reference sequence). The CDR3 contains 16 residues. The investigators amplified TCR beta CDR3 regions from RNA transcripts. HTBI primers were used for first-round RT-PCR of the TCR CDR3. TCRdb reprocessed the multiplex PCR reads with MiXCR, giving one entry per CDR3 protein. The data contain 300,000 to 450,000 distinct CDR3 sequences, about 15% of them singletons.

General study points: Researchers found most expanded thyroid clonotypes above 0.001 in blood as well.

This sequence originates from a woman aged 30 to 39 with Graves' hyperthyroidism. This sequence joins TRBV20-1 and TRBJ2-7; TRBD2 matches 9 bases. Sequencing was performed on blood. CDR3 in amino acids: CSARDFGGLAVYEQYF. The CDR3 DNA is TGCAGTGCTAGAGATTTTGGGGGACTAGCCGTCTACGAGCAGTACTTC.